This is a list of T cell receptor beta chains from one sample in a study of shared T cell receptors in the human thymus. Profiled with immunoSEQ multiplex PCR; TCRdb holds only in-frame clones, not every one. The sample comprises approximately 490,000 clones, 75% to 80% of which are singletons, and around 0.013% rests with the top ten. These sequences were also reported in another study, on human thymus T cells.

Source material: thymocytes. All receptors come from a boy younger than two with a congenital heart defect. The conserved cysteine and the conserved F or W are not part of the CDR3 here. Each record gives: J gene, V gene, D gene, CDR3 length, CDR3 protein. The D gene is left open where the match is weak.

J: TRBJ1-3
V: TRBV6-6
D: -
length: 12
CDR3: ASSYGPAGNTIY

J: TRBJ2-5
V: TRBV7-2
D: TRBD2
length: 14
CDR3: ASSLAVIAGAETQY

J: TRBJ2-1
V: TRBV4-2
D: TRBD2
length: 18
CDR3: ASRTKGTSGRKVEYNEQF

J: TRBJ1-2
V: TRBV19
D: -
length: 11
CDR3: ASSIRQGYGYT

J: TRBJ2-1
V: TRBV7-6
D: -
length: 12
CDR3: ASSSLSNSERQF

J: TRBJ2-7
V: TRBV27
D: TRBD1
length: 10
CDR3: ASSRTGGEQY

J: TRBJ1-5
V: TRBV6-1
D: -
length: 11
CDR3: ASSEAGNQPQH

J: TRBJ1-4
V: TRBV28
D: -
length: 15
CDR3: ASQQFSPGTTNEKLF

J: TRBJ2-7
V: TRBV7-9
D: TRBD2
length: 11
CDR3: ASSYRTSGKQY

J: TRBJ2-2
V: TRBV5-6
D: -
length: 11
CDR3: ASGLANTGELF

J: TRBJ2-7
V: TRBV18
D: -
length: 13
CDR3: ASSPEHWGPYEQY

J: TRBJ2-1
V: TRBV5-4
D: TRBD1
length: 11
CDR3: ASSPGTGSEQF

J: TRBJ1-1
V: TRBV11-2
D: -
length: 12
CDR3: ASSFRGHHTEAF

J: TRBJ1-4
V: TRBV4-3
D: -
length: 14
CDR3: ASSRRRPGANEKLF

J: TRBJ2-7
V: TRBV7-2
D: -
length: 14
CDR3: ASSEGPGAMDYEQY

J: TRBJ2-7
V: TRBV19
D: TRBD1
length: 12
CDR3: ASGAGGPPYEQY

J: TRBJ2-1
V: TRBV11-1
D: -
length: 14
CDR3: ASSLDVAGLLVEQF

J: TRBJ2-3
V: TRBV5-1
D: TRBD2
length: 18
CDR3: ASSLERRASGSMGTDTQY

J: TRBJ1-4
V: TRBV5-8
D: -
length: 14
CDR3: ASSFFPDSVREKLF

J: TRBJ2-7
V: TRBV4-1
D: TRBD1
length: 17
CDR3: ASSQDAGQGSKLSYEQY

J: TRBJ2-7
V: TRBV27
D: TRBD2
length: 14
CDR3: ASSLISGRALYEQY

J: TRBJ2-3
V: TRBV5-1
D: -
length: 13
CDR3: ASSFRGAWTDTQY

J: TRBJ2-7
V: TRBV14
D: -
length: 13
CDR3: ASSQGVTGECEQY

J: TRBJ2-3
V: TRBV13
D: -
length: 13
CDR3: ASSLVEHSTDTQY

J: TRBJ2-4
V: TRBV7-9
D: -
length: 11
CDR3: ASSEGLKNIQY

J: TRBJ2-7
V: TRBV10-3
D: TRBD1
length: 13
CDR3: AIKRQGAGPYEQY

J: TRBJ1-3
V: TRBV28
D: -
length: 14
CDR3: ASSPRVKVSGNTIY

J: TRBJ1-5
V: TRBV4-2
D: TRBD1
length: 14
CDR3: ASSQDSGQGNQPQH

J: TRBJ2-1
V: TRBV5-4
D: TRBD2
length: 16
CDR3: ASSLAGLAGRAIDEQF

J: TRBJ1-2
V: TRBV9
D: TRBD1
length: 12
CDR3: ASSVPDRAGGYT

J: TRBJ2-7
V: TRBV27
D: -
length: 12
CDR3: ASSPNRVSYEQY

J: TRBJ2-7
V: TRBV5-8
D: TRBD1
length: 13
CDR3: ASSLAGTGYYEQY

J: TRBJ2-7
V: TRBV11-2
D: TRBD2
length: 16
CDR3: ASSTRTREIQSSYEQY

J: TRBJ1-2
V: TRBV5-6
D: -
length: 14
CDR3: ASSPRQRVRDYGYT

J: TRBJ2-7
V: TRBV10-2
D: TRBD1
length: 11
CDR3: ASRGDRVHEQY

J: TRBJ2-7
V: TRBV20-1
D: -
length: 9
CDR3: SALSRGEQY

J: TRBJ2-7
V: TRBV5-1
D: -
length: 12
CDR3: ASSLDRAEREQY